This T cell receptor (beta chain) was identified in a study of shared clonotypes between healthy human individuals. The germline V gene has CDR1 SNHLY and CDR2 FYNNEI. This CDR3 spans 16 amino acids. Trimming at V came to 6 bases and at J to 5 bases, leaving 11 bases not matched to a gene. Replicate PCRs from sorted subsets contained approximately 220 ng DNA, which is 30,000 to 35,000 T cell genomes. Assay used: immunoSEQ multiplex PCR; TCRdb lists only in-frame clones, some missing. This table holds 550,000 to 600,000 clones, roughly 98% found once. Selected positively for CCR7 and CD45RO-negative, naive CD8 cells excluded terminally differentiated effector memory CD45RA+ cells.

Sequencing input: naive CD8+ T cells sorted from blood. This TCR came from a man aged 25-40 years in good health. This sequence joins TRBV2 and TRBJ2-5; 11 bases line up with TRBD2. The CDR3 sequence is CASRGTSGSSLETQYF. CDR3 DNA sequence: TGTGCCAGCAGGGGGACTAGCGGAAGTAGTCTGGAGACCCAGTACTTC.